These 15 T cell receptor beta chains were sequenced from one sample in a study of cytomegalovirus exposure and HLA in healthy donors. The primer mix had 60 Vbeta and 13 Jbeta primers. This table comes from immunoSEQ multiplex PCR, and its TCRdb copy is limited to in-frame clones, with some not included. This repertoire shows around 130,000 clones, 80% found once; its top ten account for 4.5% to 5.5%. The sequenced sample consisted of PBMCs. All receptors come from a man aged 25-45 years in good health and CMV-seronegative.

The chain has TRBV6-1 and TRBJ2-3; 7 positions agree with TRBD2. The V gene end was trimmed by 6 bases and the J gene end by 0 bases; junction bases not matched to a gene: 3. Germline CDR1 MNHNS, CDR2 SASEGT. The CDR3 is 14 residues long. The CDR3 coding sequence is TGTGCCAGCAGGGGGGACTACAGCACAGATACGCAGTATTTT. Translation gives CASRGDYSTDTQYF.

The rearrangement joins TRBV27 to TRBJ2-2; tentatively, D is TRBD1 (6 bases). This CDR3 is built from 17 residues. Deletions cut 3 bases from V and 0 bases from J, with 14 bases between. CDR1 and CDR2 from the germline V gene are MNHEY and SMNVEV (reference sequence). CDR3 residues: CASSFIRTASNTGELFF. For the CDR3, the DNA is TGTGCCAGCAGTTTTATACGGACAGCTTCGAACACCGGGGAGCTGTTTTTT.

The CDR3 reads CARSEGGGEQFF. The CDR3 nucleotides read TGTGCCAGGAGCGAGGGAGGGGGTGAGCAGTTCTTC. This chain joins TRBV2 and TRBJ2-1, with D tentatively TRBD2 (7 bases). Germline CDR1 is SNHLY and CDR2 is FYNNEI. Trimming pared 9 bases from V and 9 bases from J, leaving 15 bases between. There are 12 residues in the CDR3.

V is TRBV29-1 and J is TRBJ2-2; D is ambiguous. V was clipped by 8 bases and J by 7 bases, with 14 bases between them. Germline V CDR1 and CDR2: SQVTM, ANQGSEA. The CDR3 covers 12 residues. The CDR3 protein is CSFRTSGGELFF. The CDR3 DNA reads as TGCAGCTTTCGAACCTCGGGCGGGGAGCTGTTTTTT.

The CDR3 region has the DNA TGTGCCAGCAAAAATGGGGGGGACAGGGGGAATCGGAGGGAGACCCAGTACTTC. It encodes CASKNGGDRGNRRETQYF. The chain recombines TRBV5-4 with TRBJ2-5, with 11 bases lining up with TRBD1. V lost 6 bases and J lost 5; bases outside the gene matches: 18. This CDR3 has 18 residues. The germline CDR1 and CDR2 sequences are SGHNT and YYREEE (reference sequence).

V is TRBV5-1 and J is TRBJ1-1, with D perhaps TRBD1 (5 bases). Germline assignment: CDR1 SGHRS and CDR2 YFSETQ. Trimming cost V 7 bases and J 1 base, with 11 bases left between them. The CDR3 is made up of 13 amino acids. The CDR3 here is CASRGTSNTEAFF. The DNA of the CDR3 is TGCGCCAGCCGCGGGACTTCGAACACTGAAGCTTTCTTT.

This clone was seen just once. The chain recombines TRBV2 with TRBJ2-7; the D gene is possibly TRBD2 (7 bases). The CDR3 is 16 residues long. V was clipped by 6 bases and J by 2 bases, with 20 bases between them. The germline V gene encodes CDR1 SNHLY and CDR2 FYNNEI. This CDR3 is CASSLSGRGATYEQYF. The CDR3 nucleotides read TGTGCCAGCAGCCTTTCGGGTCGGGGGGCTACCTACGAGCAGTACTTC.

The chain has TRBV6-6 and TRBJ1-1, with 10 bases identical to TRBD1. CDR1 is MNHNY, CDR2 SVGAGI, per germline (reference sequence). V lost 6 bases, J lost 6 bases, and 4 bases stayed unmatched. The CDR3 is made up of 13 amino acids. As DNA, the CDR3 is TGTGCCAGCAGCCGACAGGGGGCCTCTGAAGCTTTCTTT. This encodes CASSRQGASEAFF.

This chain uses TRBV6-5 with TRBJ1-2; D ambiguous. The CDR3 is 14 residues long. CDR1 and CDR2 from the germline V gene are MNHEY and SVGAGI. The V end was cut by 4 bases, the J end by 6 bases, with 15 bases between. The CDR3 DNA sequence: TGTGCCAGCAGTTCCTTGGGCCCGATACATGGCTACACCTTC. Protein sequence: CASSSLGPIHGYTF.

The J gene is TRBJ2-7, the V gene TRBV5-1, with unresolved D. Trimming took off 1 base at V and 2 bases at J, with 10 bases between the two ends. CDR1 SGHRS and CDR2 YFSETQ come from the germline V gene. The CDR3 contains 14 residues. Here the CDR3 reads CASSLFGGPYEQYF. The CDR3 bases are TGCGCCAGCAGCTTGTTTGGCGGCCCCTACGAGCAGTACTTC.

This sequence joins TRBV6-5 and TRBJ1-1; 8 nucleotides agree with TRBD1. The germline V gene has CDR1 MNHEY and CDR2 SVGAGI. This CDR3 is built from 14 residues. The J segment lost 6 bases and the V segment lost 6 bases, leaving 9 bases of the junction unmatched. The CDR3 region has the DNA TGTGCCAGCAGAACTACAGGGGGGCGGGCTGAAGCTTTCTTT. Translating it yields CASRTTGGRAEAFF.

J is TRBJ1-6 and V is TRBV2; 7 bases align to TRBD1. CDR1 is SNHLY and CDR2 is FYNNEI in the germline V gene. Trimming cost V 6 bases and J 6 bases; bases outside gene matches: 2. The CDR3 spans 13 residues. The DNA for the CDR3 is TGTGCCAGCAGGGGACAGCTTAATTCACCCCTCCACTTT. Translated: CASRGQLNSPLHF.

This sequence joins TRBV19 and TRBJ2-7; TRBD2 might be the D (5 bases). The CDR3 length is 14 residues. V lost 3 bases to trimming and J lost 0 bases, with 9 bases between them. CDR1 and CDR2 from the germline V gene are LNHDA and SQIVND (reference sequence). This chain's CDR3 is CASSIMGSSYEQYF. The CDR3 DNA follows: TGTGCCAGTAGTATTATGGGGAGCTCCTACGAGCAGTACTTC.

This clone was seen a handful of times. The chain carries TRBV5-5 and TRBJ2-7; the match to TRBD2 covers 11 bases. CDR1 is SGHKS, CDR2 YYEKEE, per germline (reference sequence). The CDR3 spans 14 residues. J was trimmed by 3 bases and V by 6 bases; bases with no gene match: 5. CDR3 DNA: TGTGCCAGCAACCTACTAGCGGGAGTCTACGAGCAGTACTTC. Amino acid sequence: CASNLLAGVYEQYF.

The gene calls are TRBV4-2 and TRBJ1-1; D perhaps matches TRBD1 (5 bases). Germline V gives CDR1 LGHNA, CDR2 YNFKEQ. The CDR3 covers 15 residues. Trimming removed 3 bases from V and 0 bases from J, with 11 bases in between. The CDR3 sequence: CASSQAATVNTEAFF. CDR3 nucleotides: TGTGCCAGCAGCCAGGCAGCGACAGTGAACACTGAAGCTTTCTTT.